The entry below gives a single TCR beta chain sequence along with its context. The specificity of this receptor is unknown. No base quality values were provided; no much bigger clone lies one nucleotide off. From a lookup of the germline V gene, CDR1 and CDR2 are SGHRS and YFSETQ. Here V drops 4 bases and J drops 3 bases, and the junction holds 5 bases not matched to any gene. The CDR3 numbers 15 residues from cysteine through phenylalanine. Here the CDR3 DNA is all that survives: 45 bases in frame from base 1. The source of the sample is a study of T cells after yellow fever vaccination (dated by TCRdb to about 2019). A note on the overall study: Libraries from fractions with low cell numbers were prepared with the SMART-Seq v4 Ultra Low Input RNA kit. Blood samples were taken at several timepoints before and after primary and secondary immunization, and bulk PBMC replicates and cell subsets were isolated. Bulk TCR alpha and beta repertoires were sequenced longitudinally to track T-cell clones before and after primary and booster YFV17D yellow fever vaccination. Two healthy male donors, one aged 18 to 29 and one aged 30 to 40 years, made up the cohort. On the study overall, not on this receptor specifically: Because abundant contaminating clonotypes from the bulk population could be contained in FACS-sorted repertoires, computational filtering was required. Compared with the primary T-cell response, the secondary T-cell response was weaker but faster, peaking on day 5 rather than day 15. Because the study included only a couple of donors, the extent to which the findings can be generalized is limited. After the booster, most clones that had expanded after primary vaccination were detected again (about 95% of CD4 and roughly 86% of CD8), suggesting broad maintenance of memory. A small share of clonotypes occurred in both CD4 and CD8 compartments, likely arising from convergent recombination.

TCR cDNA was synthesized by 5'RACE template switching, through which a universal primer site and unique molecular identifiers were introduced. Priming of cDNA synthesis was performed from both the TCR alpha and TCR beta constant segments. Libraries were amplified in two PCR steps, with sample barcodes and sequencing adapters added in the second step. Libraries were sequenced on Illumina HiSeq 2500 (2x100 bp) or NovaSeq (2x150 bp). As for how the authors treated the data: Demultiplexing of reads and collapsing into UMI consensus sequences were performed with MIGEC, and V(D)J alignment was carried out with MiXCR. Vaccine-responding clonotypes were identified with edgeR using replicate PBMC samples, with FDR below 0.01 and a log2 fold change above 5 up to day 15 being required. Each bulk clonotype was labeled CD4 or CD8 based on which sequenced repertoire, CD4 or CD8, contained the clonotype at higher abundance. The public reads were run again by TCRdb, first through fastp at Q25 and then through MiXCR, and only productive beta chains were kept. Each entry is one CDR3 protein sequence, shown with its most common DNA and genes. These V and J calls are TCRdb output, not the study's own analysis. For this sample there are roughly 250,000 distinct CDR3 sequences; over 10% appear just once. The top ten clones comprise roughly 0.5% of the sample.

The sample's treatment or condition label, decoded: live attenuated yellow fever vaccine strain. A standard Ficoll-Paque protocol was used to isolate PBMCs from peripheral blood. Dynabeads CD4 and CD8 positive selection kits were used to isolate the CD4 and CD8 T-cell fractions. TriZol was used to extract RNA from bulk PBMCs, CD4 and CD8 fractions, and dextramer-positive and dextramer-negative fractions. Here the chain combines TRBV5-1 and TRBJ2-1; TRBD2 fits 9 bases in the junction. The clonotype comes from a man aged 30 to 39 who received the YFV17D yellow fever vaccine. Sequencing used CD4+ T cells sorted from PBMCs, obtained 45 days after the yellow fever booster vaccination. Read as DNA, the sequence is TGCGCCAGCAGCCGTTTAGCGGGAGACTACAATGAGCAGTTCTTC. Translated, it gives CASSRLAGDYNEQFF.